This T cell receptor (beta chain) emerged from a study of blood T cell repertoires in COVID-19. Libraries were prepared by immunoSEQ multiplex PCR; TCRdb keeps only in-frame clonotypes and omits some of them. Found here are roughly 120,000 clones, around four fifths of them singletons; the top ten hold approximately 5.9%. V lost 1 base and J 4 bases, leaving 11 bases between the germline ends. The V gene's germline CDR1 is SGHTA and CDR2 FQGNSA. This CDR3 region has 15 residues. Specimen: peripheral blood. The rearrangement uses TRBV7-2 and TRBJ1-5, with D possibly TRBD1 on 5 matching bases. This TCR came from a man aged 80 or over with COVID-19, enrolled during active disease. The CDR3 sequence: CASSLGRAGNQPQHF. CDR3 in DNA: TGTGCCAGCAGCTTAGGCAGGGCGGGAAATCAGCCCCAGCATTTT.